The 14 T cell receptor beta chains listed next were all sequenced from one sample in a study of blood T cell repertoires in COVID-19. Libraries were prepared by immunoSEQ multiplex PCR; TCRdb keeps only in-frame clonotypes and omits some of them. The table includes 95,000 to 150,000 clones, 85% detected once. The sequenced material came from peripheral blood. The receptors were sampled from a man aged 80 or over with active or convalescent COVID-19.

The J gene is TRBJ1-5, the V gene TRBV4-1, with TRBD1 matching over 7 bases. Germline CDR1 and CDR2: MGHRA and YSYEKL. V was clipped by 4 bases and J by 2 bases; unmatched bases: 20. The CDR3 totals 20 residues. DNA for the CDR3: TGCGCCAGCAGCCGCCGAGCTCTTACAGGGGACCAAGGTGGCAATCAGCCCCAGCATTTT. Protein sequence: CASSRRALTGDQGGNQPQHF.

This clone was picked up one time. The chain is built from TRBV6-2 or TRBV6-3 and TRBJ2-3, with D tentatively TRBD2 (6 bases). The germline V gene encodes CDR1 MNHEY and CDR2 SVGEGT. The CDR3 sequence is 16 residues long. With 5 bases removed from V and 2 bases from J, the gap between germline ends came to 17 bases. The CDR3 loop is CASSTSTSTDTDTQYF. CDR3 DNA: TGTGCCAGCAGTACTTCAACTAGCACAGACACAGATACGCAGTATTTT.

A few counts support this clone. The CDR3 bases are TGTGCCAGCAGCTTGGGGCTAGCGGGACGGGCCACCGGGGAGCTGTTTTTT. Protein product: CASSLGLAGRATGELFF. The chain carries TRBV5-4 and TRBJ2-2; 9 nucleotides agree with TRBD2. Germline V gene sequence: CDR1 SGHNT, CDR2 YYREEE (reference sequence). V was clipped by 0 bases and J by 4 bases; unmatched bases: 7. This CDR3 is 17 amino acids long.

The rearrangement joins TRBV7-3 to TRBJ2-1, with TRBD2 matching over 9 bases. Germline CDR1 and CDR2: SGHTA and FQGTGA. V gave up 5 bases and J gave up 4 bases; unmatched junction bases: 9. This CDR3 contains 16 residues. Here the CDR3 reads CASSSYASGNYNEQFF. The CDR3 bases are TGTGCCAGCAGCAGTTACGCTAGCGGGAATTACAATGAGCAGTTCTTC.

V and J are TRBV19 and TRBJ2-7; TRBD1 matches at 7 bases. V shed 4 bases, J shed 3 bases, and the junction held 6 bases outside the gene matches. Germline V CDR1 and CDR2: LNHDA, SQIVND (reference sequence). This CDR3 region has 14 residues. Here the CDR3 reads CASSTPGQIYEQYF. The CDR3 DNA reads as TGTGCCAGTAGTACACCGGGACAGATCTACGAGCAGTACTTC.

V is TRBV30 and J is TRBJ2-2; 8 bases match TRBD1. Trimming removed 4 bases from V and 3 bases from J; junction bases left unmatched: 4. Per the germline V gene, CDR1 is GTSNPN and CDR2 is SVGIG (reference sequence). The CDR3 runs to 14 residues. CDR3 sequence reads: CAWTRTGYTGELFF. CDR3 nucleotide sequence: TGTGCCTGGACGAGGACAGGGTACACCGGGGAGCTGTTTTTT.

The chain uses TRBV5-1 and TRBJ1-4; 11 nucleotides align to TRBD1. CDR3 size: 16 residues. The V gene end was trimmed by 3 bases and the J gene end by 3 bases; junction bases not matched to a gene: 4. CDR1 is SGHRS, CDR2 YFSETQ, per germline. CDR3 in amino acids: CASSSGTGGSNEKLFF. CDR3 coding DNA: TGCGCCAGCAGCTCGGGGACAGGGGGATCTAATGAAAAACTGTTTTTT.

This chain joins TRBV5-6 and TRBJ2-2; 10 nucleotides align to TRBD2. Germline CDR1 reads SGHDT; CDR2 reads YYEEEE. With V trimmed by 3 bases and J by 3 bases, 2 bases remained unmatched. This CDR3 contains 15 residues. The CDR3 coding sequence is TGTGCCAGCAGCTCTAGCGGGAGAGACACCGGGGAGCTGTTTTTT. Translation: CASSSSGRDTGELFF.

This clone was seen only once. The rearrangement uses TRBV4-3 and TRBJ2-1; 11 positions match TRBD2. The germline V gene has CDR1 LGHNA and CDR2 YSLEER. Trimming removed 3 bases from V and 6 bases from J; junction bases left unmatched: 7. The CDR3 runs 16 residues. The CDR3 DNA reads as TGCGCCAGCAGCCACCTTCTAGCGGGAGGCGGCAATGAGCAGTTCTTC. This codes for CASSHLLAGGGNEQFF.

V usage is TRBV24-1 and J usage is TRBJ2-3; TRBD2 is a possible D gene (6 bases). Trimming stripped 7 bases from V and 3 bases from J, with 19 bases between. CDR3 size: 16 residues. CDR1 and CDR2 (germline): KGHDR, SFDVKD. For the CDR3, the DNA is TGTGCCACCAGCGGAGGGCAGGATCGGGCGACAGATACGCAGTATTTT. Protein product: CATSGGQDRATDTQYF.

The chain recombines TRBV2 with TRBJ2-3; 9 positions agree with TRBD2. Trimming cost V 8 bases and J 14 bases; bases outside gene matches: 11. The CDR3 is 12 residues long. Germline V gives CDR1 SNHLY, CDR2 FYNNEI. CDR3: CASHGLAGRGYF. The CDR3 DNA reads TGTGCCAGCCATGGGCTAGCGGGAAGAGGGTATTTT.

This chain uses TRBV24-1 with TRBJ1-5; no firm D call. V was cut by 4 bases and J by 11 bases, with 17 bases left in between. Germline CDR1 reads KGHDR; CDR2 reads SFDVKD. The CDR3 runs to 14 residues. This CDR3 is CATSDSAGIGAQHF. The CDR3 DNA reads as TGTGCCACCAGTGACTCGGCCGGGATCGGGGCCCAGCATTTT.

A single count supports this clone. The V and J genes are TRBV27 and TRBJ2-3; no reliable D call. The CDR3 covers 15 residues. V lost 4 bases, J lost 2 bases, and 13 bases lay in between. Germline loops: CDR1 MNHEY, CDR2 SMNVEV (reference sequence). CDR3 region: CASSSSPYYTDTQYF. In nucleotides, the CDR3 is TGTGCCAGCAGTTCCAGCCCCTACTACACAGATACGCAGTATTTT.

The V call is TRBV30, the J call TRBJ1-5; TRBD1 might be the D (6 bases). V was trimmed by 2 bases and J by 5 bases, leaving 19 bases between them. This CDR3 comprises 16 residues. The germline CDR1 and CDR2 sequences are GTSNPN and SVGIG (reference sequence). CDR3 nucleotide sequence: TGTGCCTGGAGTACTACCGGGACACTCAGAGATCAGCCCCAGCATTTT. Its translation: CAWSTTGTLRDQPQHF.